This TCR beta chain was sequenced for a study of vaccination effects on CD4 cells after COVID-19. Turning to the study itself: Researchers obtained post-vaccine samples at a median of 72 days past the second dose.

The CDR3 totals 14 residues. The V gene end was trimmed by 6 bases and the J gene end by 2 bases; junction bases not matched to a gene: 4. From germline, CDR1 is MNHEY and CDR2 SMNVEV (reference sequence). Libraries were prepared by immunoSEQ multiplex PCR; TCRdb keeps only in-frame clonotypes and omits some of them. The table includes 65,000 to 70,000 clones, around four fifths detected once. With regard to this clone: Its antigen remains unidentified.

Sequencing was preceded by expansion of antigen-specific CD4+ T cells with viral peptide pools in the ViraFEST assay. Upon completion of about eleven days in culture, CD4+ T cells were isolated. Each participant was given two doses of one vaccine (BNT162b2 or mRNA-1273). All vaccine recipients tested negative for nucleocapsid antibodies and had never contracted SARS-CoV-2 infection. Broader study findings: Pronounced clonal contraction occurred in clones induced by infection and by vaccine late after vaccination.

The rearrangement joins TRBV27 to TRBJ2-3; 8 bases are shared with TRBD1. This specimen consisted of CD4+ T cells from PBMCs cultured with HCoV-OC43 spike peptides, obtained after COVID-19 vaccination. The subset is: HCoV-OC43 spike overlapping peptide pool stimulation. This clonotype was sampled from a human donor who received a COVID-19 vaccine. CDR3 in amino acids: CASRRTGYTDTQYF. In nucleotides, the CDR3 is TGTGCCAGCAGGCGGACAGGGTACACAGATACGCAGTATTTT.